The present T cell receptor beta chain was sequenced within a study of T cell responses to AZD1222 COVID-19 vaccine. Method: immunoSEQ multiplex PCR; TCRdb's copy keeps in-frame clones and lacks some. Of about 140,000 clones detected, roughly 92% appear once; the ten largest clones hold approximately 4.7%. As for this clone: Antigen: not known.

Study-wide points: The study sampled repertoires only after the peak T cell response. Nearly half of unique spike-specific TCRs reportedly avoided B.1.351 and B.1.1.7 mutated regions. Most donors were white British and more were female, and clonal diversity was possibly underestimated. Researchers report vaccine-associated CD4 TCRs spanning spike, with dominance at 160-218 and 743-854.

Germline values: CDR1 MNHEY, CDR2 SMNVEV (reference sequence). The length of the CDR3 is 19 residues. V dropped 5 bases and J dropped 0 bases, with 23 bases sitting between them. This TCR was sampled from an adult in good health. V and J are TRBV27 and TRBJ1-5; D gene unclear. The sequencing used peripheral blood, collected on day 0 of AZD1222 vaccination. CDR3 nucleotides: TGTGCCAGCAGTCCTCAGCCCGGCGTCCCTTTCTATAGCAATCAGCCCCAGCATTTT. This encodes CASSPQPGVPFYSNQPQHF.